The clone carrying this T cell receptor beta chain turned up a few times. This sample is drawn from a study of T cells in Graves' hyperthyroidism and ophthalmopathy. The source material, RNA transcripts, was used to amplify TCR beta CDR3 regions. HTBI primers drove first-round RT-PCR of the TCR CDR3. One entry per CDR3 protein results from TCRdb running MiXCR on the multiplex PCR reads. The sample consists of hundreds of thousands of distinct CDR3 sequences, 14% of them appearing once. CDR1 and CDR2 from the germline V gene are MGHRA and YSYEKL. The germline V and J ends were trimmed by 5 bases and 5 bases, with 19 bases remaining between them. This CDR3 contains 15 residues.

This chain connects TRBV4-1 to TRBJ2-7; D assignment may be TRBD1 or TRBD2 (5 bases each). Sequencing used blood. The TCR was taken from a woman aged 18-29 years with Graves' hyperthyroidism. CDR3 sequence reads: CASSAFPGRTHEQYF. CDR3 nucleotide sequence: TGCGCCAGCAGCGCCTTCCCGGGGCGGACCCACGAGCAGTACTTC.